These 32 T cell receptor beta chains share one sample of origin, sequenced in a study of shared clonotypes between healthy human individuals. CD8 cells regarded as naive lacked CD45RO, were positively chosen for CCR7, and omitted terminally differentiated effector memory CD45RA+ cells. The repertoire was sequenced with immunoSEQ multiplex PCR; TCRdb's copy has only in-frame clones and lacks some. The sample yields more than 500,000 clones, 85% to 95% seen once. The specimen sequenced was naive CD8+ T cells sorted from blood. Source of these receptors: a woman between 25 and 40 years old in good health.

The chain joins TRBV14 to TRBJ2-3; D tentatively fits TRBD1 or TRBD2 (5 bases each). The germline V gene has CDR1 SGHDN and CDR2 FVKESK. Trimming pared 0 bases from V and 5 bases from J, leaving 12 bases between. This CDR3 has 15 amino acids. The DNA for the CDR3 is TGTGCCAGCAGCCAAGAGTTCCGGGGCCTAGATACGCAGTATTTT. Translation gives CASSQEFRGLDTQYF.

This clone was seen only once. This sequence joins TRBV6-1 and TRBJ1-3; unclear D gene. The germline V gene encodes CDR1 MNHNS and CDR2 SASEGT. The V and J ends lost 1 base and 0 bases respectively, with 7 bases between them. There are 15 residues in the CDR3. CDR3 sequence reads: CASSEEVASGNTIYF. CDR3 nucleotide sequence: TGTGCCAGCAGTGAAGAGGTAGCCTCTGGAAACACCATATATTTT.

This sequence joins TRBV5-1 and TRBJ2-1; 12 bases are shared with TRBD2. Trimming took 4 bases from V and 6 from J; bases not matched to a gene: 8. The germline V gene has CDR1 SGHRS and CDR2 YFSETQ. The CDR3 consists of 16 residues. The CDR3, as DNA: TGCGCCAGCAGCAACTACCTAGCGGGAGGGCCCAATGAGCAGTTCTTC. Protein product: CASSNYLAGGPNEQFF.

This rearrangement joins TRBV4-1 to TRBJ2-1, with unresolved D. The CDR3 is 13 amino acids. Trimming pared 2 bases from V and 9 bases from J, leaving 11 bases between. Germline CDR1 reads MGHRA; CDR2 reads YSYEKL. DNA of the CDR3: TGCGCCAGCAGCCAAAATGGACCGCCTGAGCAGTTCTTC. Its protein is CASSQNGPPEQFF.

The chain couples TRBV28 to TRBJ2-1; D is possibly TRBD2 (7 bases). Trimming pared 10 bases from V and 4 bases from J, leaving 17 bases between. The CDR3 sequence is 14 residues long. The V gene's germline CDR1 is MDHEN and CDR2 SYDVKM. CDR3 bases: TGTGCCATATCGAGGGGGGGCGGATACAATGAGCAGTTCTTC. Its protein is CAISRGGGYNEQFF. Based on the CDR3 plus reference TRBV28 and TRBJ2-1, the full variable domain is DVKVTQSSRYLVKRTGEKVFLECVQDMDHENMFWYRQDPGLGLRLIYFSYDVKMKEKGDIPEGYSVSREKKERFSLILESASTNQTSMYLCAISRGGGYNEQFFGPGTRLTVL.

The rearrangement joins TRBV21-1 to TRBJ2-3; the D segment call TRBD1 is taken from the table without a DNA check. TRBV21-1 constitutes a pseudogene. The CDR3 loop spans 17 amino acids. This CDR3 reads CASSKPPWDRSTDTQYF. CDR3 coding DNA: TGTGCCAGCAGCAAGCCCCCGTGGGACAGAAGCACAGATACGCAGTATTTT.

The chain couples TRBV19 to TRBJ2-7; 7 bases align to TRBD2. The trim removed 3 bases at V and 5 bases at J, leaving 16 bases unmatched. The CDR3 extends over 17 amino acids. Germline V gene data show CDR1 as LNHDA and CDR2 as SQIVND (reference sequence). CDR3 loop: CASSILFMGEGPNEQYF. The DNA for the CDR3 is TGTGCCAGTAGTATCCTGTTTATGGGGGAGGGCCCCAACGAGCAGTACTTC.

The chain carries TRBV2 and TRBJ2-1; 11 nucleotides agree with TRBD2. Trimming took 9 bases from V and 4 from J; bases not matched to a gene: 5. CDR3 size: 14 residues. Germline loops: CDR1 SNHLY, CDR2 FYNNEI. This chain's CDR3 is CASQLAGEYNEQFF. Written as DNA, the CDR3 is TGTGCCAGTCAACTAGCGGGAGAGTACAATGAGCAGTTCTTC.

This clone has just one count. The rearrangement joins TRBV9 to TRBJ1-1; 8 bases are a match to TRBD1. V lost 3 bases and J lost 0; bases outside the gene matches: 1. The CDR3 length is 14 residues. Germline V lookup: CDR1 SGDLS, CDR2 YYNGEE. This CDR3 is CASSGTGMNTEAFF. CDR3 bases: TGTGCCAGCAGCGGGACAGGGATGAACACTGAAGCTTTCTTT.

In its sample, this clone was seen a few times. This sequence joins TRBV7-9 and TRBJ1-1, with D possibly TRBD1 on 5 matching bases. CDR1 and CDR2 (germline): SEHNR, FQNEAQ (reference sequence). The CDR3 consists of 14 residues. V lost 7 bases and J lost 4, with 16 bases in between. The CDR3 DNA reads TGTGCCAGCACCCCTGACGGGGCGGTCACTGAAGCTTTCTTT. Residues: CASTPDGAVTEAFF. Using reference TRBV7-9 and TRBJ1-1 for the parts outside the CDR3, the full variable domain is DTGVSQNPRHKITKRGQNVTFRCDPISEHNRLYWYRQTLGQGPEFLTYFQNEAQLEKSRLLSDRFSAERPKGSFSTLEIQRTEQGDSAMYLCASTPDGAVTEAFFGQGTRLTVV.

The chain couples TRBV4-1 to TRBJ2-3; 14 bases are a match to TRBD2. CDR3 length: 17 residues. Germline CDR1 reads MGHRA; CDR2 reads YSYEKL. The V and J ends lost 3 bases and 4 bases, in that order; junction bases with no gene match: 6. The CDR3 reads CASSQGGTSGSADTQYF. CDR3 DNA: TGCGCCAGCAGCCAGGGGGGGACTAGCGGGAGTGCAGATACGCAGTATTTT.

The CDR3 bases are TGCGCCAGCAGCTCGACAGAAGGGCCTGAAGCTTTCTTT. Protein sequence: CASSSTEGPEAFF. The V and J genes are TRBV5-1 and TRBJ1-1, with D maybe TRBD1 (5 bases). This CDR3 has 13 amino acids. CDR1 is SGHRS and CDR2 is YFSETQ in the germline V gene. Trimming pared 3 bases from V and 6 bases from J, leaving 12 bases between.

The gene calls are TRBV4-1 and TRBJ2-5; the D is unclear. Between the trimmed V and J ends, which lost 0 bases and 5 bases, there was a span of 13 bases. CDR3 length equals 15 residues. Germline CDR1 reads MGHRA; CDR2 reads YSYEKL. The DNA of the CDR3 is TGCGCCAGCAGCCAAGATCACAGCTTCCCGGAGACCCAGTACTTC. Translated, it gives CASSQDHSFPETQYF.

The chain uses TRBV7-9 and TRBJ2-1; no clear D gene. The V and J ends lost 5 bases and 5 bases respectively, with 16 bases between them. The CDR3 sequence is 15 residues long. Germline lookup yields CDR1 SEHNR and CDR2 FQNEAQ (reference sequence). Here the CDR3 reads CASSPDVSAHNEQFF. The CDR3 DNA sequence: TGTGCCAGCAGCCCGGATGTGAGCGCCCACAATGAGCAGTTCTTC.

J is TRBJ2-1 and V is TRBV19; TRBD2 matches at 9 bases. CDR1 and CDR2 from the germline V gene are LNHDA and SQIVND (reference sequence). V shed 3 bases, J shed 8 bases, and the junction held 8 bases outside the gene matches. The CDR3 has 15 residues. The CDR3 sequence is CASSIGGRAIDEQFF. The CDR3 DNA is TGTGCCAGTAGTATCGGCGGGAGGGCCATCGATGAGCAGTTCTTC.

The chain has TRBV7-6 and TRBJ1-6; no definite D call. The CDR3 is 15 residues long. Germline CDR1 SGHVS, CDR2 FNYEAQ. Trimming left V 1 base short and J 7 bases short, with 11 bases between. CDR3 nucleotides: TGTGCCAGCAGCTTAGTCGGCAGCGAGAATTCACCCCTCCACTTT. This codes for CASSLVGSENSPLHF. Using reference TRBV7-6 and TRBJ1-6 for the parts outside the CDR3, the full variable domain is GAGVSQSPRYKVTKRGQDVALRCDPISGHVSLYWYRQALGQGPEFLTYFNYEAQQDKSGLPNDRFSAERPEGSISTLTIQRTEQRDSAMYRCASSLVGSENSPLHFGNGTRLTVT.

The chain employs TRBV4-1 and TRBJ2-7, with 7 bases lining up with TRBD1. In germline, CDR1 is MGHRA, CDR2 YSYEKL. The CDR3 covers 16 residues. The V segment lost 2 bases and the J segment 2 bases; nucleotides outside the gene matches: 9. The CDR3 DNA is TGCGCCAGCAGCCAACGAGGACAGGCCGCGACCTACGAGCAGTACTTC. It is translated as CASSQRGQAATYEQYF.

The V call is TRBV2, the J call TRBJ2-1, with D hard to call. CDR3 length: 12 residues. V was pared by 8 bases and J by 0 bases, with 5 bases between. CDR1 SNHLY and CDR2 FYNNEI come from the germline V gene. The chain's CDR3 is CASLSSYNEQFF. The CDR3 nucleotides are TGTGCCAGCCTAAGCTCCTACAATGAGCAGTTCTTC.

The chain couples TRBV27 to TRBJ2-2; D ambiguous. Trimming shortened V by 6 bases and J by 4 bases, and 3 bases separated the two germline ends. Germline CDR1 is MNHEY and CDR2 is SMNVEV (reference sequence). The CDR3 runs 11 residues. CDR3 sequence (DNA): TGTGCCAGCAGACTCACCGGGGAGCTGTTTTTT. This sequence encodes CASRLTGELFF.

The table lists this clone with a count of one. This chain joins TRBV7-9 and TRBJ2-3; D might be TRBD1 or TRBD2, each matching 5 bases. Germline assignment: CDR1 SEHNR and CDR2 FQNEAQ (reference sequence). The CDR3 has 16 residues. V lost 3 bases and J 1 base, leaving 14 bases between the germline ends. CDR3 protein: CASSLGRSPGTDTQYF. Written as DNA, the CDR3 is TGTGCCAGCAGCTTGGGACGTAGCCCGGGCACAGATACGCAGTATTTT.

The sample holds one count of this clone. The rearrangement joins TRBV29-1 to TRBJ2-2, with D perhaps given as TRBD1 or TRBD2 (6 bases each). CDR3 length equals 13 residues. The germline V gene encodes CDR1 SQVTM and CDR2 ANQGSEA. The CDR3 loop reads CTIRGENTGELFF. CDR3 nucleotide sequence: TGCACCATAAGGGGGGAGAACACCGGGGAGCTGTTTTTT.

The chain carries TRBV5-1 and TRBJ2-5; 7 nucleotides agree with TRBD2. The end of the DNA is better explained by TRBJ2-7, so the J call may be wrong. Germline V gene sequence: CDR1 SGHRS, CDR2 YFSETQ. The CDR3 has 16 residues. The CDR3 nucleotides read TGCGCCAGCAGCCCGCGTCTGGCGGGAGTTTTCTACGAGCAGTACTTC. Translated, it gives CASSPRLAGVFYEQYF.

The rearrangement joins TRBV7-9 to TRBJ2-5; 7 nucleotides line up with TRBD2. From germline, CDR1 is SEHNR and CDR2 FQNEAQ (reference sequence). V lost 4 bases to trimming and J lost 2 bases; unmatched junction nucleotides: 10. The CDR3 is 16 amino acids. The CDR3 nucleotides are TGTGCCAGCAGCTCCGCCTCCCGGGAGGTTCAAGAGACCCAGTACTTC. It translates to CASSSASREVQETQYF.

The rearrangement uses TRBV29-1 and TRBJ2-5; the D is unclear. The J call could be wrong; TRBJ2-7 is a better fit for the DNA end. Germline CDR1 SQVTM, CDR2 ANQGSEA. The CDR3 spans 14 residues. The DNA of the CDR3 is TGCAGCGTTGATGCTGGCGTAAGCTCCTACGAGCAGTACTTC. Protein sequence: CSVDAGVSSYEQYF.

This clone was detected only once. This chain joins TRBV11-2 and TRBJ2-7; the match to TRBD2 covers 9 bases. The CDR3 runs 14 residues. The junction had 4 bases not matched to a gene; V was cut back by 3 bases and J by 4 bases. CDR1 and CDR2 (germline): SGHAT, FQNNGV. CDR3 residues: CASSFSGSPYEQYF. The CDR3, as DNA: TGTGCCAGCAGCTTTAGCGGGAGTCCGTACGAGCAGTACTTC.

The gene calls are TRBV29-1 and TRBJ1-2; 7 bases match TRBD1. The ends lost 4 bases at V and 3 bases at J; junction bases unmatched: 8. CDR3 length: 14 amino acids. Germline CDR1 is SQVTM and CDR2 is ANQGSEA. The CDR3 loop is CSVGQTGEYYGYTF. DNA for the CDR3: TGCAGCGTTGGTCAAACAGGGGAATACTATGGCTACACCTTC.

V is TRBV27 and J is TRBJ1-1; 10 nucleotides align to TRBD1. CDR3 length equals 16 residues. V shed 5 bases, J shed 0 bases, and the junction held 6 bases outside the gene matches. Germline-derived CDR1 and CDR2 are MNHEY and SMNVEV (reference sequence). The CDR3 DNA reads as TGTGCCAGCAGTCCCGTGGGACAGGGGTTGAACACTGAAGCTTTCTTT. It codes for CASSPVGQGLNTEAFF.

The V call is TRBV10-3, the J call TRBJ2-7, with no clear D. This CDR3 is 12 amino acids long. Germline V gene data show CDR1 as ENHRY and CDR2 as SYGVKD. V gave up 4 bases and J gave up 2 bases, with 6 bases separating them. CDR3 in DNA: TGTGCCATCAGTGCCAGCACCTACGAGCAGTACTTC. Amino acid sequence: CAISASTYEQYF.

The V call is TRBV4-2, the J call TRBJ2-7, with 7 bases that match TRBD2. Germline V gene data show CDR1 as LGHNA and CDR2 as YNFKEQ. The CDR3 covers 16 residues. V dropped 0 bases and J dropped 0; count of bases not matched to a gene: 5. The CDR3 DNA follows: TGTGCCAGCAGCCAAGATCTTGGCGGGAGCTCCTACGAGCAGTACTTC. Its protein product is CASSQDLGGSSYEQYF.

The rearrangement links TRBV28 to TRBJ1-3; 7 bases map to TRBD1. Germline CDR1 reads MDHEN; CDR2 reads SYDVKM. The CDR3 consists of 14 residues. V dropped 2 bases and J dropped 4; count of bases not matched to a gene: 2. CDR3 nucleotide sequence: TGTGCCAGCAGTTTAGTAGGGGGCGGAAACACCATATATTTT. It specifies CASSLVGGGNTIYF.

In its sample, this clone was seen a few times. The chain links TRBV9 to TRBJ2-5; no reliable D call. Germline assignment: CDR1 SGDLS and CDR2 YYNGEE. This CDR3 has 12 residues. Trimming removed 4 bases at V and 9 bases at J, with 13 bases between. CDR3 sequence reads: CASSPPGGAQYF. The DNA for the CDR3 is TGTGCCAGCAGCCCCCCCGGTGGGGCCCAGTACTTC.

V and J are TRBV28 and TRBJ2-1; the D is unclear. The ends were cut back, 5 bases at V and 10 bases at J, with 12 bases in the middle. The germline V gene has CDR1 MDHEN and CDR2 SYDVKM. The CDR3 extends over 12 amino acids. For the CDR3, the DNA is TGTGCCAGCAGTCTGTTTGGAGTCGAGCAGTTCTTC. It codes for CASSLFGVEQFF.